These 22 T cell receptor beta chains were sequenced from one sample in a study of blood T cell repertoires in COVID-19. The method was immunoSEQ multiplex PCR; TCRdb's version includes in-frame clones alone and lacks a portion of them. The data contain approximately 100,000 clones, about 87% of them seen just once; the ten biggest clones take up approximately 7%. The sequenced sample was peripheral blood. These TCRs come from a woman between 45 and 65 years old with acute or convalescent COVID-19.

This chain connects TRBV3-1 (or the pseudogene TRBV3-2) to TRBJ2-5; perhaps TRBD1 as D (6 bases). The CDR3 consists of 14 residues. Per germline, CDR1 LGHDT and CDR2 YNNKEL (reference sequence). V lost 7 bases and J 3 bases, leaving 15 bases between the germline ends. The CDR3 DNA reads TGTGCCAGCAATCACTTCCAGGGGAAAGAGACCCAGTACTTC. It is translated as CASNHFQGKETQYF.

This sequence joins TRBV9 and TRBJ2-2; 9 bases align to TRBD1. CDR3 length: 18 amino acids. Germline loops: CDR1 SGDLS, CDR2 YYNGEE. With 3 bases clipped from V and 4 bases from J, the junction kept 13 bases outside the gene matches. The CDR3 DNA reads as TGTGCCAGCAGCGCGGACCAATTCCGGGACAGGGTCACCGGGGAGCTGTTTTTT. Its translation: CASSADQFRDRVTGELFF.

The J gene is TRBJ1-2, the V gene TRBV14, with TRBD1 matching over 7 bases. The germline V gene has CDR1 SGHDN and CDR2 FVKESK. V trimming: 5 bases; J trimming: 8 bases; junction bases outside the gene matches: 8. The CDR3 length is 13 residues. The CDR3 sequence is CASSAQTGRGYTF. CDR3 nucleotides: TGTGCCAGCAGCGCGCAGACAGGGCGCGGCTACACCTTC. The full variable domain, its missing parts supplied by reference TRBV14 and TRBJ1-2, is EAGVTQFPSHSVIEKGQTVTLRCDPISGHDNLYWYRRVMGKEIKFLLHFVKESKQDESGMPNNRFLAERTGGTYSTLKVQPAELEDSGVYFCASSAQTGRGYTFGSGTRLTVV.

The chain links TRBV6-5 to TRBJ1-2, with D unresolved. Germline values: CDR1 MNHEY, CDR2 SVGAGI. Trimming left V 5 bases short and J 4 bases short, with 14 bases between. The CDR3 is 14 residues long. The CDR3 DNA reads TGTGCCAGCAGTACGGCAGGCGAAGGCTATGGCTACACCTTC. This gives the protein CASSTAGEGYGYTF.

The chain has TRBV19 and TRBJ1-6, with 9 bases identical to TRBD1. Germline V lookup: CDR1 LNHDA, CDR2 SQIVND (reference sequence). The CDR3 sequence is 17 residues long. V shed 7 bases and J 4 bases; nucleotides not matched to a gene: 11. The chain's CDR3 is CASKEDHRGQYNSPLHF. The CDR3 DNA follows: TGTGCCAGTAAGGAGGACCACAGGGGGCAATATAATTCACCCCTCCACTTT.

The rearrangement links TRBV5-6 to TRBJ2-1; TRBD2 is a possible D gene (5 bases). The CDR3 runs 14 residues. Germline V gives CDR1 SGHDT, CDR2 YYEEEE. V gave up 4 bases and J gave up 3 bases, with 11 bases separating them. In DNA, the CDR3 is TGTGCCAGCAGCAAAGGACTCAACTACAATGAGCAGTTCTTC. Translated, it gives CASSKGLNYNEQFF.

In nucleotides, the CDR3 is TGTGCCAGCAGCCCGTCTTCGACTAGCGGGGGGCGTACAGATACGCAGTATTTT. Its protein is CASSPSSTSGGRTDTQYF. The chain links TRBV5-4 to TRBJ2-3; 13 bases match TRBD2. The CDR3 runs to 18 residues. The trim removed 4 bases at V and 3 bases at J, leaving 11 bases unmatched. Per germline, CDR1 SGHNT and CDR2 YYREEE (reference sequence).

V and J are TRBV30 and TRBJ1-4; 7 bases align to TRBD1. The CDR3 is made up of 13 amino acids. V lost 4 bases and J lost 8; bases outside the gene matches: 7. The germline gives CDR1 GTSNPN, CDR2 SVGIG (reference sequence). CDR3 sequence (DNA): TGTGCCTGGAAAGGACAGGCAGGGGAAAAACTGTTTTTT. This codes for CAWKGQAGEKLFF.

The V gene is TRBV19, the J gene TRBJ1-5; D is possibly TRBD1 (6 bases). The CDR3 covers 17 residues. Germline-derived CDR1 and CDR2 are LNHDA and SQIVND (reference sequence). Trimming removed 3 bases from V and 1 base from J, with 16 bases in between. This CDR3 is CASSILGGVESNQPQHF. CDR3 nucleotide sequence: TGTGCCAGTAGTATCCTAGGGGGGGTCGAGAGCAATCAGCCCCAGCATTTT.

V and J are TRBV7-9 and TRBJ2-5; the D gene is possibly TRBD2 (6 bases). V dropped 5 bases and J dropped 5 bases, with 18 bases sitting between them. Germline V lookup: CDR1 SEHNR, CDR2 FQNEAQ (reference sequence). The CDR3 has 15 amino acids. The CDR3 DNA is TGTGCCAGCAGCCTTGACTCAGGGAGGATCGAGACCCAGTACTTC. Translated, it gives CASSLDSGRIETQYF.

In its sample, this clone was seen once. The V gene is TRBV10-1, the J gene TRBJ2-3, with 7 bases lining up with TRBD1. The V gene's germline CDR1 is WNHNN and CDR2 SYGVQD (reference sequence). V lost 5 bases, J lost 6 bases, and 8 bases stayed unmatched. The CDR3 runs 14 residues. CDR3 nucleotides: TGCGCCAGCAGTCCGGACAGGATCCCCGATACGCAGTATTTT. This codes for CASSPDRIPDTQYF.

V and J are TRBV28 and TRBJ2-3, with D tentatively TRBD2 (6 bases). V was trimmed by 4 bases and J by 2 bases, leaving 22 bases between them. Germline V CDR1 and CDR2: MDHEN, SYDVKM. CDR3 length: 18 amino acids. CDR3 sequence: CASSSPLSRGGYTDTQYF. DNA of the CDR3: TGTGCCAGCAGTTCTCCGCTTTCGCGGGGCGGATACACAGATACGCAGTATTTT.

The chain carries TRBV19 and TRBJ1-2, with D unclear. V shed 3 bases and J shed 8 bases, with 16 bases lying between them. The length of the CDR3 is 14 residues. Germline-derived CDR1 and CDR2 are LNHDA and SQIVND (reference sequence). This chain's CDR3 is CASSIWPLRGGYTF. CDR3 in DNA: TGTGCCAGTAGTATCTGGCCCCTCCGAGGGGGCTACACCTTC. Drawing the rest from reference TRBV19 and TRBJ1-2, the complete variable domain is DGGITQSPKYLFRKEGQNVTLSCEQNLNHDAMYWYRQDPGQGLRLIYYSQIVNDFQKGDIAEGYSVSREKKESFPLTVTSAQKNPTAFYLCASSIWPLRGGYTFGSGTRLTVV.

The sample holds one count of this clone. The chain recombines TRBV5-1 with TRBJ1-2; 9 positions agree with TRBD1. Germline V lookup: CDR1 SGHRS, CDR2 YFSETQ. V gave up 4 bases and J gave up 6 bases; unmatched junction bases: 10. The CDR3 runs to 15 residues. This chain's CDR3 is CASSLRTGTGNGYTF. The DNA for the CDR3 is TGCGCCAGCAGCCTCCGCACCGGGACAGGGAATGGCTACACCTTC.

CDR3 residues: CASSPFRQGYGYTF. Written as DNA, the CDR3 is TGTGCCAGCAGCCCCTTCCGACAGGGGTATGGCTACACCTTC. This chain joins TRBV27 and TRBJ1-2; 8 nucleotides match TRBD1. With V trimmed by 6 bases and J by 5 bases, 8 bases remained unmatched. The germline gives CDR1 MNHEY, CDR2 SMNVEV (reference sequence). The CDR3 has 14 residues.

This clone showed up just a few times. In DNA form, the CDR3 reads TGTGCCAGCAGGAAGGGACAGGGGGCAACTGAAGCTTTCTTT. Its translation: CASRKGQGATEAFF. The chain is built from TRBV2 and TRBJ1-1; 12 nucleotides line up with TRBD1. Germline-derived CDR1 and CDR2 are SNHLY and FYNNEI. The V segment lost 6 bases and the J segment 5 bases; nucleotides outside the gene matches: 4. The CDR3 runs 14 residues.

This clone has a handful of counts. The J gene is TRBJ2-5, the V gene TRBV3-1 (or the pseudogene TRBV3-2); 8 bases line up with TRBD1. From germline, CDR1 is LGHDT and CDR2 YNNKEL (reference sequence). Unmatched junction bases numbered 18, after V lost 10 bases and J lost 5 bases. The CDR3 contains 16 residues. The CDR3 bases are TGTGCCACCGCCAACCAGGGGGCGCCCGGGTGGGAGACCCAGTACTTC. Translating it yields CATANQGAPGWETQYF.

This rearrangement joins TRBV5-1 to TRBJ1-1, with D uncertain. Germline CDR1 SGHRS, CDR2 YFSETQ. V lost 2 bases, J lost 1 base, and 9 bases lay in between. This CDR3 spans 14 amino acids. The CDR3 bases are TGCGCCAGCAGCTTAATGAGCCAGAACACTGAAGCTTTCTTT. It codes for CASSLMSQNTEAFF.

This clone was observed a single time. The chain couples TRBV30 to TRBJ2-3, with 12 bases aligning to TRBD2. Germline loops: CDR1 GTSNPN, CDR2 SVGIG (reference sequence). This CDR3 comprises 16 residues. V was pared by 2 bases and J by 0 bases, with 3 bases of the junction left unmatched. The CDR3 region is CAWSQGLAGSTDTQYF. DNA of the CDR3: TGTGCCTGGAGTCAAGGACTAGCGGGGAGCACAGATACGCAGTATTTT. The whole variable domain, filled in from reference TRBV30 and TRBJ2-3, reads SQTIHQWPATLVQPVGSPLSLECTVEGTSNPNLYWYRQAAGRGLQLLFYSVGIGQISSEVPQNLSASRPQDRQFILSSKKLLLSDSGFYLCAWSQGLAGSTDTQYFGPGTRLTVL.

In this sample, this clone turned up a few times. The V gene is TRBV2, the J gene TRBJ1-4, with D maybe TRBD1 (5 bases). The CDR3 consists of 13 residues. V gave up 4 bases and J gave up 12 bases, with 15 bases separating them. The germline V gene has CDR1 SNHLY and CDR2 FYNNEI. Written as DNA, the CDR3 is TGTGCCAGCAGTGTCGAGGCGGGGGGGGAACTGTTTTTT. Translating gives CASSVEAGGELFF. The full variable domain, rest sourced from reference TRBV2 and TRBJ1-4, is EPEVTQTPSHQVTQMGQEVILRCVPISNHLYFYWYRQILGQKVEFLVSFYNNEISEKSEIFDDQFSVERPDGSNFTLKIRSTKLEDSAMYFCASSVEAGGELFFGSGTQLSVL.

CDR3 DNA: TGTGCCAGCGTCTCTTCCTACGAGCAGTACTTC. Protein product: CASVSSYEQYF. The chain links TRBV6-5 to TRBJ2-7; D not resolved. This CDR3 has 11 amino acids. Looked up from germline, CDR1 is MNHEY and CDR2 is SVGAGI. The ends were cut back, 8 bases at V and 1 base at J, with 6 bases in the middle.

This rearrangement joins TRBV6-5 to TRBJ2-7; tentatively, D is TRBD2 (6 bases). Germline V gene sequence: CDR1 MNHEY, CDR2 SVGAGI. Between the trimmed V and J ends, which lost 0 bases and 3 bases, there was a span of 12 bases. CDR3 length equals 15 residues. The DNA of the CDR3 is TGTGCCAGCAGTTACTCGATCGGGGGTGGCTACGAGCAGTACTTC. Its protein product is CASSYSIGGGYEQYF.